What follows are 10 T cell receptor beta chains derived from one specimen sequenced in a study of blood T cell repertoires in COVID-19. The table came from immunoSEQ multiplex PCR; TCRdb's copy has only in-frame clones and leaves some out. The data show about 30,000 clones, almost 90% seen once. The sample was peripheral blood. All receptors come from a human donor in a cohort sampled during active COVID-19.

A single count supports this clone. J is TRBJ2-5 and V is TRBV7-8, with D maybe TRBD1 (5 bases). This CDR3 comprises 14 residues. CDR1 SGHVS and CDR2 FQNEAQ come from the germline V gene. Trimming left V 0 bases short and J 5 bases short, with 10 bases between. DNA for the CDR3: TGTGCCAGCAGCTTAGCGTCAGGGTGGGAGACCCAGTACTTC. It encodes CASSLASGWETQYF. The full variable domain, its missing parts supplied by reference TRBV7-8 and TRBJ2-5, is GAGVSQSPRYKVAKRGQDVALRCDPISGHVSLFWYQQALGQGPEFLTYFQNEAQLDKSGLPSDRFFAERPEGSVSTLKIQRTQQEDSAVYLCASSLASGWETQYFGPGTRLLVL.

This chain connects TRBV27 to TRBJ1-4; D unclear. The germline V and J ends were trimmed by 5 bases and 10 bases, with 14 bases remaining between them. The CDR3 spans 13 residues. Germline CDR1 and CDR2: MNHEY and SMNVEV (reference sequence). The CDR3 loop reads CASSLQPRGKLFF. In DNA, the CDR3 is TGTGCCAGCAGTCTTCAGCCTCGGGGAAAACTGTTTTTT.

The chain joins TRBV4-2 to TRBJ2-1, with D hard to call. This CDR3 region has 15 residues. Germline loops: CDR1 LGHNA, CDR2 YNFKEQ. V was cut by 0 bases and J by 4 bases, with 10 bases left in between. As DNA, the CDR3 is TGTGCCAGCAGCCAAGAACTGAAGACTTACAATGAGCAGTTCTTC. Protein product: CASSQELKTYNEQFF.

V gene TRBV10-2 combines with J gene TRBJ2-7; possible D gene TRBD1, 8 bases. The length of the CDR3 is 13 residues. Trimming left V 4 bases short and J 5 bases short, with 12 bases between. The germline V gene encodes CDR1 WSHSY and CDR2 SAAADI. Here the CDR3 DNA reads TGCGCCAGCAGTGGGACAGGGAGGGACGAGCAGTACTTC. This sequence encodes CASSGTGRDEQYF.

This clone was found a few times. This chain joins TRBV5-1 and TRBJ2-4, with TRBD1 matching 9 bases. The junction had 5 bases not matched to a gene; V was cut back by 3 bases and J by 7 bases. The germline gives CDR1 SGHRS, CDR2 YFSETQ. This CDR3 contains 14 residues. CDR3 loop: CASSSGQGRNIQYF. The CDR3 DNA reads TGCGCCAGCAGCTCCGGACAGGGGAGGAACATTCAGTACTTC.

The chain couples TRBV19 to TRBJ1-4, with TRBD1 as a possible D gene (6 bases). Looked up from germline, CDR1 is LNHDA and CDR2 is SQIVND (reference sequence). This CDR3 is built from 14 residues. Trimming took 6 bases from V and 6 from J, leaving 14 bases between them. The CDR3 reads CASRPQGLDEKLFF. The DNA of the CDR3 is TGTGCCAGTAGGCCCCAGGGGTTGGATGAAAAACTGTTTTTT.

The chain uses TRBV5-4 and TRBJ2-2, with 11 bases matching TRBD2. The CDR3 has 16 residues. Per the germline V gene, CDR1 is SGHNT and CDR2 is YYREEE (reference sequence). V was pared by 3 bases and J by 6 bases, with 7 bases of the junction left unmatched. The CDR3 DNA follows: TGTGCCAGCAGCTCTCCGACTAGCGGGGTGGCCGGGGAGCTGTTTTTT. Translating gives CASSSPTSGVAGELFF.

The chain employs TRBV5-4 and TRBJ2-7; 11 bases map to TRBD1. CDR1 and CDR2 (germline): SGHNT, YYREEE (reference sequence). The V segment lost 1 base and the J segment 3 bases; nucleotides outside the gene matches: 3. CDR3 length: 15 amino acids. DNA for the CDR3: TGTGCCAGCAGCTTGCCGGGACAGGGGGGCTACGAGCAGTACTTC. Translation: CASSLPGQGGYEQYF.

The CDR3 nucleotides are TGTGCCAGCAGTTACTCGCGAGACAGCTCCTACGAGCAGTACTTC. Translated, it gives CASSYSRDSSYEQYF. The rearrangement links TRBV6-5 to TRBJ2-7, with a tentative D call TRBD1 (5 bases). Trimming left V 0 bases short and J 0 bases short, with 9 bases between. The germline V gene has CDR1 MNHEY and CDR2 SVGAGI. This CDR3 is 15 amino acids long.

The chain is built from TRBV7-2 and TRBJ2-2; D not resolved. Germline values: CDR1 SGHTA, CDR2 FQGNSA. The CDR3 totals 14 residues. Trimming shortened V by 1 base and J by 6 bases, and 9 bases separated the two germline ends. The CDR3 DNA reads TGTGCCAGCAGCTTAGTCGTATCGGCCGGGGAGCTGTTTTTT. This codes for CASSLVVSAGELFF.